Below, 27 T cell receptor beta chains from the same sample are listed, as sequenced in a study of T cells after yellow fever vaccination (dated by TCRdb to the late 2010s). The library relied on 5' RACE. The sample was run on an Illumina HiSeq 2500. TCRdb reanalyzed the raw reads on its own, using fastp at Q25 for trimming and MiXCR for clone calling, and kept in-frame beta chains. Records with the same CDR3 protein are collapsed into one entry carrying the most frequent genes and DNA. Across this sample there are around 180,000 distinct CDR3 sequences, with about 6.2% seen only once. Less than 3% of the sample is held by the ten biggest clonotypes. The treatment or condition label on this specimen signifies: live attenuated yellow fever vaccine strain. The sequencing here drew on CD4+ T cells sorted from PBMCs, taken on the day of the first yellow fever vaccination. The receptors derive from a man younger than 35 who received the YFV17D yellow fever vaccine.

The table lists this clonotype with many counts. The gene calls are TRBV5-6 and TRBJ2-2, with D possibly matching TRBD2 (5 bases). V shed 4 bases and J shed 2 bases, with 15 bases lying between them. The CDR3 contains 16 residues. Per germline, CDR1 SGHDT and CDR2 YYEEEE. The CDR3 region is CASSPDGVTNTGELFF. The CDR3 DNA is TGTGCCAGCAGCCCGGACGGGGTCACAAACACCGGGGAGCTGTTTTTT.

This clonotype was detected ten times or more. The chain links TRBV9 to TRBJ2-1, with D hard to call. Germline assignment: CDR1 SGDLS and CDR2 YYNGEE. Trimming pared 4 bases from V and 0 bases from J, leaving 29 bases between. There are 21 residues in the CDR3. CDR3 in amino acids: CASSPSLGMSGIWSSYNEQFF. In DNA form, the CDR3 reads TGTGCCAGCAGCCCCAGCTTGGGGATGTCTGGGATCTGGAGCTCCTACAATGAGCAGTTCTTC. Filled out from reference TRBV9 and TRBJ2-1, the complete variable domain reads DSGVTQTPKHLITATGQRVTLRCSPRSGDLSVYWYQQSLDQGLQFLIQYYNGEERAKGNILERFSAQQFPDLHSELNLSSLELGDSALYFCASSPSLGMSGIWSSYNEQFFGPGTRLTVL.

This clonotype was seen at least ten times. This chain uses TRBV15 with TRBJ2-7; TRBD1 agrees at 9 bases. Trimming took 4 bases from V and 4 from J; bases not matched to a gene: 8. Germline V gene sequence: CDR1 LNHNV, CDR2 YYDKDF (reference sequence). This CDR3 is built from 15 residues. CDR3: CATSTWDRVGYEQYF. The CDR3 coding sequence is TGTGCCACCAGCACTTGGGACAGGGTCGGGTACGAGCAGTACTTC.

The CDR3 DNA reads TGTGCCAGCAGTTTTCTGGGACAGGGTAGCGATGAGCAGTTCTTC. It specifies CASSFLGQGSDEQFF. The chain couples TRBV28 to TRBJ2-1; 9 bases line up with TRBD1. CDR1 MDHEN and CDR2 SYDVKM come from the germline V gene. The CDR3 runs to 15 residues. V trimming: 3 bases; J trimming: 8 bases; junction bases outside the gene matches: 8.

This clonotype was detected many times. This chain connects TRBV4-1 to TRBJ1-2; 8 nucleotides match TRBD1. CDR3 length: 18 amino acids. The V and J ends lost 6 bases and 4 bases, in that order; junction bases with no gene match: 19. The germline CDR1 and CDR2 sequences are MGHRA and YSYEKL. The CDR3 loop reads CASRAGVWDRFSSYGYTF. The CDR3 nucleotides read TGCGCCAGCAGGGCAGGAGTCTGGGACAGGTTCTCGAGCTATGGCTACACCTTC.

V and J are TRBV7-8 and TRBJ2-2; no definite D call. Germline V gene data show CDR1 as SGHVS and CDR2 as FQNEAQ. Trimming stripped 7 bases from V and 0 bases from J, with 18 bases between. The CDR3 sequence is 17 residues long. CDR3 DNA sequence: TGTGCCAGCACCTTCCCCCGACTGCTCGCGAACACCGGGGAGCTGTTTTTT. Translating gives CASTFPRLLANTGELFF.

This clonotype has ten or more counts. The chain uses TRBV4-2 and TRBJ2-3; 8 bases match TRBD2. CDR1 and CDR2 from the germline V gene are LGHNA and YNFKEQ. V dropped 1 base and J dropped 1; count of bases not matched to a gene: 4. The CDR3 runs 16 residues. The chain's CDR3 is CASSQVTAGGTDTQYF. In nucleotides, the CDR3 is TGTGCCAGCAGCCAAGTTACAGCGGGGGGCACAGATACGCAGTATTTT.

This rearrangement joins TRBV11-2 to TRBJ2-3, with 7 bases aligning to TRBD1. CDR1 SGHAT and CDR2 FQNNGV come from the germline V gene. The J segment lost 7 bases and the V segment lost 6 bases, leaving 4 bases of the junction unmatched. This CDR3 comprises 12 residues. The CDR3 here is CASRHRGNTQYF. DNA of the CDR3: TGTGCCAGCAGACACAGGGGCAATACGCAGTATTTT.

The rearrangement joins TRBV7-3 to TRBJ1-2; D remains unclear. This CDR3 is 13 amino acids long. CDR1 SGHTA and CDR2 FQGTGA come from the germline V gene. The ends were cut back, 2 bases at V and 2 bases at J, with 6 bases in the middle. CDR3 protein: CASSLDENYGYTF. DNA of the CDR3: TGTGCCAGCAGCTTAGACGAGAACTATGGCTACACCTTC.

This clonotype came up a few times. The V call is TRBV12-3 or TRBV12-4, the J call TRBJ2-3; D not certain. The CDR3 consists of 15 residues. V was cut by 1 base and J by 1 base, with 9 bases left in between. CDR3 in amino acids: CASSLGLVGTDTQYF. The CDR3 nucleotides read TGTGCCAGCAGTTTAGGCCTGGTCGGCACAGATACGCAGTATTTT.

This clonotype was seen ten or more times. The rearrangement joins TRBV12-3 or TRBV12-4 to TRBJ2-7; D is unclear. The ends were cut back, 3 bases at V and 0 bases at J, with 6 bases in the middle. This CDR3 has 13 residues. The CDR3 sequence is CASSLGVSYEQYV. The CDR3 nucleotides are TGTGCCAGCAGTTTGGGCGTCTCCTACGAGCAGTACGTC.

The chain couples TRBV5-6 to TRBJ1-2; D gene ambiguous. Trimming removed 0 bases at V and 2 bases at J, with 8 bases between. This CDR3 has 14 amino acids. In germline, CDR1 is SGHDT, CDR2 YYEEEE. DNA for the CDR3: TGTGCCAGCAGCTTGGCCTCGGGAAACTATGGCTACACCTTC. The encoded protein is CASSLASGNYGYTF.

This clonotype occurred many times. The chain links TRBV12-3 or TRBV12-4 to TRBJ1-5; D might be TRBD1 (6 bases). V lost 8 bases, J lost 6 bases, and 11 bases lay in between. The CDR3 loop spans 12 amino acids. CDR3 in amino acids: CASQRGSQPQHF. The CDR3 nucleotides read TGTGCCAGCCAGAGGGGGAGTCAGCCCCAGCATTTT.

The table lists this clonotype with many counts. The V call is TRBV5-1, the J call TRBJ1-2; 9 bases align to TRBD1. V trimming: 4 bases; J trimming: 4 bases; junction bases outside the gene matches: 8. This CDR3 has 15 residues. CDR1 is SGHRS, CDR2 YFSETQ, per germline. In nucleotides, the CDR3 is TGCGCCAGCAGCCCACAGGGGGCTCCGACCTATGGCTACACCTTC. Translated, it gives CASSPQGAPTYGYTF.

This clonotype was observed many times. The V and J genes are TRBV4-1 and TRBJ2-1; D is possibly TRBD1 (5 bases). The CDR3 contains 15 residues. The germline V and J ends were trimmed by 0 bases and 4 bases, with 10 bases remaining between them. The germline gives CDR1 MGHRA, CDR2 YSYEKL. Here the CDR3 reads CASSQDRQLYNEQFF. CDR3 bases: TGCGCCAGCAGCCAAGATCGACAGCTTTACAATGAGCAGTTCTTC.

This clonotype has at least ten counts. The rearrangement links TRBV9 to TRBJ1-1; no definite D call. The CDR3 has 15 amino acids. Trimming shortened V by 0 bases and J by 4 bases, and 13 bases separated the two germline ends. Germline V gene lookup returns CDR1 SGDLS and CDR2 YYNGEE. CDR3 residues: CASSVVGRAGTEAFF. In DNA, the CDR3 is TGTGCCAGCAGCGTAGTTGGTCGCGCGGGCACTGAAGCTTTCTTT.

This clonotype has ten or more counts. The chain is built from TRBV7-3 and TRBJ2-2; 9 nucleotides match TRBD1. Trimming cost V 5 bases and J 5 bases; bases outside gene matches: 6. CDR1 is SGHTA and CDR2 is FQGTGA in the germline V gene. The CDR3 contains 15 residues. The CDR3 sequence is CASSGTGWPTGELFF. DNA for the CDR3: TGTGCCAGCAGCGGGACAGGGTGGCCGACCGGGGAGCTGTTTTTT.

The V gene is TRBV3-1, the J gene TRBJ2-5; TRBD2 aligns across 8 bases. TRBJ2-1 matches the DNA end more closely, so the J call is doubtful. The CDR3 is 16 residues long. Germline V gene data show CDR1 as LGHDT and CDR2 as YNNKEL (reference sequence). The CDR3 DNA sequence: TGTGCCAGCAGCCAAGGACAGCTAGCGGGTTCTGAGACCCAGTTCTTC. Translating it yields CASSQGQLAGSETQFF.

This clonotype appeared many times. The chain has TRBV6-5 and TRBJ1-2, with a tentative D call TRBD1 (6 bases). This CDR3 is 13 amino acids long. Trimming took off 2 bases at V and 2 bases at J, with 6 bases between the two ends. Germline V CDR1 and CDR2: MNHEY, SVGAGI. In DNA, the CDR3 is TGTGCCAGCAGTTACGGGGGCAACTATGGCTACACCTTC. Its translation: CASSYGGNYGYTF.

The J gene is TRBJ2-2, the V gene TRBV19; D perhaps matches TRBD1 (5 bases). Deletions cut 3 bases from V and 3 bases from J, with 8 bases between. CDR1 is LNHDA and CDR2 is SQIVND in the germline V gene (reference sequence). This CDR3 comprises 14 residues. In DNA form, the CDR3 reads TGTGCCAGTAGTATGGGGCAGTACACCGGGGAGCTGTTTTTT. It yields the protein CASSMGQYTGELFF.

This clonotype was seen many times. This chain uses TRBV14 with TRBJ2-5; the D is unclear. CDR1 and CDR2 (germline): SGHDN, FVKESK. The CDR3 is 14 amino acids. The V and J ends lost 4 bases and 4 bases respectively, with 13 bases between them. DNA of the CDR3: TGTGCCAGCAGCCGCTCGCGGAGTGGAGAGACCCAGTACTTC. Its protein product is CASSRSRSGETQYF.

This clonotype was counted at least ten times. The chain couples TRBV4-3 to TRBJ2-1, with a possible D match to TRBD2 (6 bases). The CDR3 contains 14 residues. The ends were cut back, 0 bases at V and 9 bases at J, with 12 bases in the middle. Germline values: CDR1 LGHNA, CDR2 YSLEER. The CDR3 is CASSQDQTSGEQFF. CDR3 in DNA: TGCGCCAGCAGCCAAGATCAGACTAGTGGTGAGCAGTTCTTC.

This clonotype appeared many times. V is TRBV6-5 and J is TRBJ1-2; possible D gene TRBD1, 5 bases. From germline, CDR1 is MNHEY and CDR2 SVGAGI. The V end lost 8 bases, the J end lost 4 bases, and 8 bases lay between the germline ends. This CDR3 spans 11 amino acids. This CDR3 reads CASGDSYGYTF. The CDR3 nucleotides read TGTGCCAGCGGTGACAGCTATGGCTACACCTTC.

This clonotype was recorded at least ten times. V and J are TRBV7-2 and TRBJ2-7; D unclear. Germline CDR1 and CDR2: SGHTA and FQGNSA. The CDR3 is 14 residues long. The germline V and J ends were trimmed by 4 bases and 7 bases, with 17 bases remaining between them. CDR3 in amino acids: CASSSSTRSKEQYF. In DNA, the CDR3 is TGTGCCAGCAGCTCCTCGACACGGTCGAAAGAGCAGTACTTC.

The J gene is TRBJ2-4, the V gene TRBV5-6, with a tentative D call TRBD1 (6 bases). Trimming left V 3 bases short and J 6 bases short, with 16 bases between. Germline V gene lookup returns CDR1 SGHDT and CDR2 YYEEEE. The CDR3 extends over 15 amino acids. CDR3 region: CASSWGPQGLNIQYF. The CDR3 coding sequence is TGTGCCAGCAGCTGGGGGCCCCAGGGGTTAAACATTCAGTACTTC.

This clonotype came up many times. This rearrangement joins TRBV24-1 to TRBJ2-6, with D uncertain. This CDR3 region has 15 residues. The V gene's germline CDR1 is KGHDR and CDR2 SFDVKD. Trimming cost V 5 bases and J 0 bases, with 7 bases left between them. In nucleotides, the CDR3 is TGTGCCACCAGTGCTTCGGCCTCTGGGGCCAACGTCCTGACTTTC. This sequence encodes CATSASASGANVLTF.

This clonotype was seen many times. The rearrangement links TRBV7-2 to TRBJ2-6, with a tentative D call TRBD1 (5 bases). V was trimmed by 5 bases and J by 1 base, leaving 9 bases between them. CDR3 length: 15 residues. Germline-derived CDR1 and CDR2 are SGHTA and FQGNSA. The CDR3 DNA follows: TGTGCCAGCAGCCCCAGGGCTTCTGGGGCCAACGTCCTGACTTTC. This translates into CASSPRASGANVLTF.